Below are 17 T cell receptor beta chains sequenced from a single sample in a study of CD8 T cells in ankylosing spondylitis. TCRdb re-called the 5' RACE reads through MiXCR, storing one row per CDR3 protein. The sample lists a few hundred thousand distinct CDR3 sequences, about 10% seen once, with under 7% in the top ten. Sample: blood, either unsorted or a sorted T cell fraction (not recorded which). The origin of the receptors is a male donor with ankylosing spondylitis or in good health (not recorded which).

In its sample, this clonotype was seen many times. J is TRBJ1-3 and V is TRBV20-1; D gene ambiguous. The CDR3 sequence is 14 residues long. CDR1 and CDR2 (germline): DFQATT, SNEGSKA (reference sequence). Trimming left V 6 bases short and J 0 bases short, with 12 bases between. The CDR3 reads CSATKWVSGNTIYF. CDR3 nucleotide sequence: TGCAGTGCCACGAAGTGGGTCTCTGGAAACACCATATATTTT.

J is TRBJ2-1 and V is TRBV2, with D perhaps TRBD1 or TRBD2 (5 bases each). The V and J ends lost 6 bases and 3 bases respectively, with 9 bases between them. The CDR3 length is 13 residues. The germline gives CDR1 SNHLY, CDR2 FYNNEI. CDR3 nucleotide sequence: TGTGCCAGCAGGCTGGGGGACTACAATGAGCAGTTCTTC. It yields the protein CASRLGDYNEQFF.

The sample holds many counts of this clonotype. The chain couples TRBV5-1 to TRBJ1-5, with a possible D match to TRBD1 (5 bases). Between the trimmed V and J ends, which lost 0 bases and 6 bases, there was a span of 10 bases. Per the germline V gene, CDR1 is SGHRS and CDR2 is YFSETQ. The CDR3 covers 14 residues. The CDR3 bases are TGCGCCAGCAGCTTGGGCCAGGGCGGTCAGCCCCAGCATTTT. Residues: CASSLGQGGQPQHF.

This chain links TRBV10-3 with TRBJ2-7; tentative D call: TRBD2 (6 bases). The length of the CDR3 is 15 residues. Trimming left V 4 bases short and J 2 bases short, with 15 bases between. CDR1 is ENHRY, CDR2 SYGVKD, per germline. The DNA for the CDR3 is TGTGCCATCAGTGTGTCGGCAGGACTAACCTACGAGCAGTACTTC. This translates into CAISVSAGLTYEQYF.

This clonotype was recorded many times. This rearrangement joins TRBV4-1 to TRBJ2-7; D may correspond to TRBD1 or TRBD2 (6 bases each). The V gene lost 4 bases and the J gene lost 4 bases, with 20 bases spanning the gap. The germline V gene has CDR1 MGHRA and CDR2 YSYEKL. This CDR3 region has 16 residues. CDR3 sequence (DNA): TGCGCCAGCAGCCCACGATACTCCGGGGGCAATTACGAGCAGTACTTC. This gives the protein CASSPRYSGGNYEQYF.

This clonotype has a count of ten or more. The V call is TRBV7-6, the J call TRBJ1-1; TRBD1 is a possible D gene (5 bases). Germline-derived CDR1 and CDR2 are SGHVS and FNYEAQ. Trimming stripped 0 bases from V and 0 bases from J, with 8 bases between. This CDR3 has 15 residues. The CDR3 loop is CASSLAQGMNTEAFF. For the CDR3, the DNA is TGTGCCAGCAGCTTAGCCCAGGGCATGAACACTGAAGCTTTCTTT. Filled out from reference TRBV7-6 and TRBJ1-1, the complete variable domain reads GAGVSQSPRYKVTKRGQDVALRCDPISGHVSLYWYRQALGQGPEFLTYFNYEAQQDKSGLPNDRFSAERPEGSISTLTIQRTEQRDSAMYRCASSLAQGMNTEAFFGQGTRLTVV.

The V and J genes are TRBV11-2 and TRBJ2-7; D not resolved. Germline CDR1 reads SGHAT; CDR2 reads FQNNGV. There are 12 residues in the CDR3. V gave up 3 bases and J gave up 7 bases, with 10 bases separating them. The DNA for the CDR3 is TGTGCCAGCAGCTTTGGCTCGAATGAGCAGTACTTC. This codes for CASSFGSNEQYF.

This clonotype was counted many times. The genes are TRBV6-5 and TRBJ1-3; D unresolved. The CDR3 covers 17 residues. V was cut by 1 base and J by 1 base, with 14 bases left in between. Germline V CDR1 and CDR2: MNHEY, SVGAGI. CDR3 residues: CASSYFMTGNSGNTIYF. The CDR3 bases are TGTGCCAGCAGTTACTTCATGACGGGGAATTCTGGAAACACCATATATTTT.

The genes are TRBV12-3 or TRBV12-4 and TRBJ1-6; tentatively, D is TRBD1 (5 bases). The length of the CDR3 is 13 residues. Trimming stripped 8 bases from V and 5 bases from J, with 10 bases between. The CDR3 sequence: CASQYRNNSPLHF. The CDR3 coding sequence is TGTGCCAGCCAATACAGGAATAATTCACCCCTCCACTTT.

CDR3 amino acids: CASKPSATDTQYF. The CDR3 nucleotides are TGTGCCAGCAAACCTAGCGCCACAGATACGCAGTATTTT. This chain joins TRBV2 and TRBJ2-3, with D possibly being TRBD2 (6 bases). The V gene lost 7 bases and the J gene lost 2 bases, with 10 bases spanning the gap. CDR1 and CDR2 (germline): SNHLY, FYNNEI. The CDR3 totals 13 residues.

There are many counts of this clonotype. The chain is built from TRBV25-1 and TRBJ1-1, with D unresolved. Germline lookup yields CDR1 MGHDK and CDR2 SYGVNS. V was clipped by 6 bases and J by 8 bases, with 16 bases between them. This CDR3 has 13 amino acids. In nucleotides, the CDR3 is TGTGCCAGCAGCCTACAGACCTCTTCGGAAGCTTTCTTT. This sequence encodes CASSLQTSSEAFF.

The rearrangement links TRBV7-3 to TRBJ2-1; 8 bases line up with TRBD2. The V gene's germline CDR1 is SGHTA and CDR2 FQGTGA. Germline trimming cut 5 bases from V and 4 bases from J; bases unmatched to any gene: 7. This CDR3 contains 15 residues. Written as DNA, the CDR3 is TGTGCCAGCAGCCTCGTGTCTAGCGGGTACAATGAGCAGTTCTTC. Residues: CASSLVSSGYNEQFF.

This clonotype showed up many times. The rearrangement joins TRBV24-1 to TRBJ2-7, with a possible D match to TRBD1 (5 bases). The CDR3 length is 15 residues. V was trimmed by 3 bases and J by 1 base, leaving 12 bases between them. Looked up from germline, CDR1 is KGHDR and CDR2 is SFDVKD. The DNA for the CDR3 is TGTGCCACCAGTGATACTGACAGAGATTCCTACGAGCAGTACTTC. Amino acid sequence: CATSDTDRDSYEQYF.

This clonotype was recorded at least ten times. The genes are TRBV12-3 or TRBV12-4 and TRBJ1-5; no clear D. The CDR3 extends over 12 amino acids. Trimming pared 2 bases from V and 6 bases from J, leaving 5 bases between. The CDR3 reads CASSLRRQPQHF. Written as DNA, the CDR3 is TGTGCCAGCAGTTTACGACGTCAGCCCCAGCATTTT.

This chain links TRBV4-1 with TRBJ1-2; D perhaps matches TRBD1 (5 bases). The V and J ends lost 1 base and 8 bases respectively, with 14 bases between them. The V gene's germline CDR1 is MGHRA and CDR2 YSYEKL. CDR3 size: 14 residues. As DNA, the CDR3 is TGCGCCAGCAGCCAAGGGCCGGGGCACGGAGGCTACACCTTC. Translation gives CASSQGPGHGGYTF.

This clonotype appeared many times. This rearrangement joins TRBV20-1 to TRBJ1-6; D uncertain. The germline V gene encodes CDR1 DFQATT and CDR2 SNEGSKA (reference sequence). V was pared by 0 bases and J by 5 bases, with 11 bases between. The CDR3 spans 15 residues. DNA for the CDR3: TGCAGTGCTAGAGATTCCCAACTGAATAATTCACCCCTCCACTTT. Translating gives CSARDSQLNNSPLHF.

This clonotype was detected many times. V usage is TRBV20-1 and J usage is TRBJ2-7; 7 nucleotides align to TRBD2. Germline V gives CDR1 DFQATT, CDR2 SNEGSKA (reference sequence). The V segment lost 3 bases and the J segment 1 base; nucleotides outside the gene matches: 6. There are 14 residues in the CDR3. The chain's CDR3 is CSASDGLESYEQYF. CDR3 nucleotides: TGCAGTGCTAGTGATGGACTAGAGTCCTACGAGCAGTACTTC.